This T cell receptor (beta chain) stems from a study of blood T cell repertoires in COVID-19. Germline V gene data show CDR1 as SGHDT and CDR2 as YYEEEE. The CDR3 is 13 residues long. The J segment lost 6 bases and the V segment lost 0 bases, leaving 2 bases of the junction unmatched. Some clones are missing from TCRdb's copy, which holds only in-frame ones; the method was immunoSEQ multiplex PCR. This sample has 100,000 to 150,000 clones, with more than 75% found just once. V is TRBV5-6 and J is TRBJ2-7; TRBD2 matches at 8 bases. The clonotype was recovered from a human donor in a cohort sampled during active COVID-19. Sequences were obtained from peripheral blood. CDR3 in DNA: TGTGCCAGCAGCTTGGCCAGCGGGAGCGAGCAGTACTTC. This codes for CASSLASGSEQYF.